This record looks at one T cell receptor beta chain sequence and its context. Its antigen remains unidentified. Base qualities were left out, and no much larger clone turns up one base away. Library preparation employed the immunoSEQ multiplex PCR assay. For the multiplex PCR, a mixture combining 60 forward primers for TCR Vbeta segments and 13 reverse primers for TCR Jbeta segments was used. The CDR3 region of rearranged TCR beta genes was amplified from genomic DNA by a multiplex PCR assay. Amplified TCR beta libraries were sequenced as 87-base-pair reads on the Illumina HiSeq System. Turning to the authors' computational methods: Across the 670 or so repertoires, a later analysis counted 80 million or so unique TCR beta chains, some 11 million of which were shared by at least two donors. Raw reads were error-corrected and collapsed into unique sequences with a nearest-neighbor algorithm that merged closely related sequences to remove PCR and sequencing errors. Alignment of CDR3 sequences to IMGT reference sequences was used to assign V, D and J gene segments. For a sequence to be retained, a match of at least six nucleotides to both a V gene segment and a J gene segment was required. A rearrangement counted as productive if the CDR3 had no stop codons and remained in frame with V and J, and every other rearrangement counted as non-productive. CDR3 was defined by IMGT convention, running from the second conserved V-encoded cysteine to the conserved J-encoded phenylalanine. The earlier analysis of fewer than 750 of the donors excluded sequences that lacked an unambiguous match to a single V gene segment. An earlier analysis of a few hundred of the donors called V segments functional above 56.7% productive rearrangements and segregating when the between-donor standard deviation exceeded 5%. To diagnose cytomegalovirus status from the catalog of TCR beta chain sequences, a statistical classification framework was built. V and J gene assignment, in a later analysis, came from comparing TCR nucleotide sequences with IMGT/GENE-DB human TR gene sequences. The TCRdist pipeline was used in a later analysis to assign CDR3 sequences and most-parsimonious VDJ recombination scenarios. In a later analysis, each TCR beta chain was defined by its CDR3 amino acid sequence together with its V-gene family, and reads without a unique V-gene family were excluded. As a way to deal with suspected cross-contamination and a sequencing artifact, a later analysis dropped nearly 600 nucleotide sequences that were highly shared and had low generation probability. For each public chain, a later analysis derived a clonal expansion index from normalized ranks of inferred template counts within each repertoire. A later analysis computed generation probabilities with a VDJ recombination model fitted to out-of-frame rearrangements, and checked the results against IGoR. In a later analysis, hypergeometric tests were used to score TCR-TCR, TCR-HLA and TCR-CMV co-occurrence, with a repertoire-size bias correction applied to TCR pairs. To estimate false discovery rates, a later analysis permuted the HLA or CMV assignments 20 times. A later analysis grouped co-occurring TCRs with DBSCAN, adding TCRdist sequence similarity when clustering within HLA-allele-positive subsets. Repertoires with fewer than 30,000 or more than 120,000 public chains, plus five repertoires with anomalous nucleotide sharing, were excluded from co-occurrence clustering. Drawn from immuneACCESS, this table holds only the in-frame rearrangements with V and J called that TCRdb kept. Clones are partly lost; checked studies trace under half to an unresolved V gene and leave the rest unexplained. V and J calls and clone size are those listed in that table; D and trimming were worked out from the DNA. The sample yields fewer than 350,000 clones; around 90% were counted once. The ten largest account for around 2.1% of the sample.

The source of the sample is a study of cytomegalovirus exposure and HLA in healthy donors (dated by TCRdb to 2015 to 2018). Context from the whole study: According to an earlier analysis of several hundred of the donors, about 180 million T cells yielded 117 million unique TCR beta sequences and about 300 Gb of sequence data. Rather than drawing on any new phenotypic data, the later analysis identified candidate immune exposures from TCR beta sequences and the way those sequences occurred across donors. An earlier analysis of roughly 580 of the donors used high-throughput TCR beta sequencing to judge whether each TCR beta V gene segment behaved as functional or pseudogenic. The study was designed to test whether signatures of past pathogen exposure could be identified by cataloging public T cell receptors. The number of donors typed differed by locus, with roughly 629-640 for A, B, C, DRB1 and DQB1, roughly 550 for DQA1, over 600 for DPA1, and about 450 for DPB1. All discovery cohort repertoires had been generated using a single sequencing platform. The T cell repertoires of several hundred subjects were profiled by immunosequencing and related to cytomegalovirus serostatus. The genetic ancestry cluster associated with self-reported Caucasian donors included 70% to 85% of the roughly 410 genotyped donors. Alongside the repertoire data, information on donor age, sex, ethnicity and CMV serostatus was compiled. In a later analysis, previously published TCR beta repertoires from 500 to 750 donors were re-analyzed and high-resolution HLA genotyping was added so that TCR occurrence patterns could be studied. About 280 gigabases of sequencing data and approximately 85 million unique TCR sequences were included in an early release covering about 600 HLA-typed donors. Both class I and class II loci were covered by HLA typing, at four-digit resolution. In addition to the first cohort of 650 to 750 subjects, a separate validation cohort of approximately 110 different subjects was used. On average, roughly 240,000 unique TCR beta nucleotide sequences were sequenced per donor among several hundred genotyped donors of the cohort, with roughly 19% of those sequences being non-productive. To predict cytomegalovirus infection status, the study brought together high-throughput TCR immunosequencing, statistical association of individual TCRs with disease status, and machine learning. Roughly five DR-DQ haplotypes were handled as single units for association and clustering because linkage in the cohort was strong. Genome-wide SNP genotypes for about 65% of the roughly 700 donors were used in a later genetic analysis, which treated that subset as a discovery cohort.

The CDR3 spans 16 residues, from the cysteine through the phenylalanine. Only the CDR3 region is kept as DNA, spanning 48 bases read in frame from base 1. The cohort was made up of 500 to 850 healthy bone marrow donors. At the time of sampling, every cohort member was nominally healthy, though immune exposures that went unrecorded were likely present. The donor tested CMV seronegative, placing the donor among the roughly 350 seronegative members of the cohort. A peripheral blood sample was collected from each donor, and TCR beta sequencing was performed on peripheral blood mononuclear cells. Genomic DNA extraction from the blood cell samples was performed with the Qiagen DNeasy Blood Extraction Kit. Overall study results and their limits: The authors suggested that the approach could potentially be extended to other disease states and immunological phenotypes. The study listed 164 TCR beta chains as associated with cytomegalovirus. Sequencing depth was assumed to be roughly uniform across donors in the presence/absence analyses, though that assumption may not hold. An earlier analysis of approximately 600 of the donors showed that most TCR beta V segments appeared in productive rearrangements either about 87% or about 30% of the time, which broadly matched IMGT annotations. Some IMGT-functional V segments, including TRBV6-2 and TRBV6-3, could not be told apart with the 87-base-pair reads, so those segments were excluded. CMV serostatus was the only immune exposure information available for the cohort. A cluster of highly shared sequence variants was judged likely to represent a technical artifact of the sequencing pipeline. A later genetic analysis reported fewer N-insertions in productive TCRs among donors in an Asian-associated ancestry cluster than the roughly 700-donor mean. Correlated functional status among segregating V segments might reflect linkage disequilibrium, but an unknown experimental factor could not be ruled out. Three of the identified cytomegalovirus-associated TCR beta chains were confirmed in vitro to be specific for cytomegalovirus antigens. A further reported finding was that TCR beta sequences accurately predicted the HLA-A and HLA-B alleles for most subjects in the first cohort. A later analysis associated about 17,000 TCR beta sequences with specific HLA alleles at a false discovery rate of 0.05. In a later analysis, HLA-associated TCR beta chains showed more clonal expansion and lower generation probabilities than non-associated chains that were equally common. Cytomegalovirus status was reported to be diagnosed by the classifier with high specificity and sensitivity in both the original and validation cohorts. In a later analysis, several top co-occurrence clusters were reported to appear linked to parvovirus B19, influenza, CMV and Epstein-Barr virus. When HLA alleles, especially DR and DQ, strongly co-occurred, TCR associations were difficult to assign to individual alleles. Because some donors lacked HLA typing at each locus, the association tests relied only on the typed subset. The cohort was sequenced for TCR beta chains only, and without alpha or paired-chain data the features that could be detected were limited. Across donors, most TCR sequences were observed very rarely, whereas some public TCRs were present in many individuals. According to a later analysis, TCR association rates differed among HLA loci, with DRB1 alleles showing the most associated TCRs and HLA-C alleles showing the fewest. A later analysis found that most CMV-associated TCR beta chains appeared HLA-restricted, with HLA associations seemingly driven largely by CMV exposure. Because counts were too low, about 18 rarely observed V segments, including chromosome 9 orphons, were left out of the earlier analysis of about 500 of the donors. V-gene and J-gene trimming of TCR beta chains was associated with a missense DCLRE1C variant in a later genetic analysis, and the association was replicated in an independent cohort.

The specimen was PBMCs. This clonotype originated in a woman between 18 and 30 years old in good health and CMV-seronegative. The chain was built from TRBV21-1 and TRBJ2-7; the D call TRBD1 from the table was never checked on the DNA. TRBV21-1 is classified as a pseudogene. CDR3 loop: CASSKAGGPCADEQYF. In nucleotide form, the sequence is TGTGCCAGCAGCAAAGCAGGGGGCCCTTGCGCGGACGAGCAGTACTTC.